One and the same sample provided the 22 T cell receptor beta chains below, sequenced in a study of blood T cell repertoires in COVID-19. The method was immunoSEQ multiplex PCR; TCRdb's version includes in-frame clones alone and lacks a portion of them. Here the sample spans approximately 100,000 clones, about 80% being singletons. Source material: peripheral blood. The receptors were sampled from a man aged 70-80 years with acute or convalescent COVID-19.

The chain employs TRBV6-1 and TRBJ1-1; D remains unclear. Trimming took off 3 bases at V and 4 bases at J, with 15 bases between the two ends. Germline assignment: CDR1 MNHNS and CDR2 SASEGT. There are 15 residues in the CDR3. The CDR3 DNA is TGTGCCAGCAGTGACGCGTTAGGGAGAGGCACTGAAGCTTTCTTT. Its protein is CASSDALGRGTEAFF.

The J gene is TRBJ1-5, the V gene TRBV5-6; D is unresolved. Germline CDR1 is SGHDT and CDR2 is YYEEEE. This CDR3 region has 12 residues. V lost 1 base and J lost 5, with 4 bases in between. In DNA form, the CDR3 reads TGTGCCAGCAGCTTGAAGCATCAGCCCCAGCATTTT. The encoded protein is CASSLKHQPQHF.

The chain is built from TRBV7-9 and TRBJ2-5, with D maybe TRBD1 (5 bases). Germline-derived CDR1 and CDR2 are SEHNR and FQNEAQ (reference sequence). Trimming removed 5 bases at V and 1 base at J, with 11 bases between. CDR3 length: 14 amino acids. The CDR3 nucleotides read TGTGCCAGCAGCATCAGGGCCGGCCAAGAGACCCAGTACTTC. Amino acids: CASSIRAGQETQYF.

Written as DNA, the CDR3 is TGTGCCAGCAGCCCCTGGGGCCCCAGGGATGAAAAACTGTTTTTT. Its protein is CASSPWGPRDEKLFF. This chain links TRBV27 with TRBJ1-4, with D perhaps matching TRBD1 (5 bases). This CDR3 contains 15 residues. V dropped 6 bases and J dropped 6 bases, with 17 bases sitting between them. Per germline, CDR1 MNHEY and CDR2 SMNVEV (reference sequence).

This rearrangement joins TRBV10-1 to TRBJ1-2; 7 bases map to TRBD1. The CDR3 runs 13 residues. Losses at the gene ends were 3 bases for V and 4 bases for J; bases not matched to a gene: 2. The germline CDR1 and CDR2 sequences are WNHNN and SYGVQD (reference sequence). The CDR3 is CASSERTGYGYTF. CDR3 sequence (DNA): TGCGCCAGCAGTGAACGGACAGGCTATGGCTACACCTTC.

The chain combines TRBV6-4 with TRBJ2-1; 8 positions agree with TRBD2. Germline CDR1 reads MRHNA; CDR2 reads SNTAGT. This CDR3 region has 16 residues. Trimming took 7 bases from V and 0 from J; bases not matched to a gene: 8. The CDR3 DNA reads TGTGCCAGCAACTATACCGGGACTAGCTCCTACAATGAGCAGTTCTTC. Protein: CASNYTGTSSYNEQFF.

The chain employs TRBV10-1 and TRBJ2-3, with 12 bases matching TRBD2. This CDR3 spans 16 amino acids. The germline CDR1 and CDR2 sequences are WNHNN and SYGVQD (reference sequence). The junction had 6 bases not matched to a gene; V was cut back by 6 bases and J by 2 bases. In DNA, the CDR3 is TGCGCCAGCAGCCTAGGACTAGCGGGGAACACAGATACGCAGTATTTT. As protein: CASSLGLAGNTDTQYF.

The V and J genes are TRBV5-3 and TRBJ2-1, with 9 bases matching TRBD2. TRBV5-3 is filed as an ORF, its function uncertain. V shed 4 bases and J 9 bases; nucleotides not matched to a gene: 8. CDR3 length equals 14 residues. CDR3 coding DNA: TGTGCCAGAAGCGACGGACTAGCGAATGGTGAGCAGTTCTTC. This codes for CARSDGLANGEQFF.

The chain employs TRBV11-2 and TRBJ2-7, with 8 positions matching TRBD2. This CDR3 is 14 amino acids long. Germline V CDR1 and CDR2: SGHAT, FQNNGV. J was trimmed by 7 bases and V by 1 base; bases with no gene match: 6. As DNA, the CDR3 is TGTGCCAGCAGCTTAGGATGGACTAGCCTAGAGCAGTACTTC. It encodes CASSLGWTSLEQYF.

The gene calls are TRBV7-9 and TRBJ1-2; D may be TRBD1 (5 bases). Per germline, CDR1 SEHNR and CDR2 FQNEAQ (reference sequence). The germline V and J ends were trimmed by 3 bases and 7 bases, with 12 bases remaining between them. The CDR3 is 13 amino acids. The DNA of the CDR3 is TGTGCCAGCAGCTTCGTAGGGGCTCGTGGCTACACCTTC. Translating it yields CASSFVGARGYTF. Full variable domain (rest looked up from reference TRBV7-9 and TRBJ1-2): DTGVSQNPRHKITKRGQNVTFRCDPISEHNRLYWYRQTLGQGPEFLTYFQNEAQLEKSRLLSDRFSAERPKGSFSTLEIQRTEQGDSAMYLCASSFVGARGYTFGSGTRLTVV.

Here the CDR3 reads CASSPRTGINTGELFF. CDR3 in DNA: TGTGCCAGCAGCCCGCGGACAGGGATAAACACCGGGGAGCTGTTTTTT. V is TRBV9 and J is TRBJ2-2; 8 bases match TRBD1. There are 16 residues in the CDR3. Germline CDR1 reads SGDLS; CDR2 reads YYNGEE. V was clipped by 4 bases and J by 2 bases; unmatched bases: 7.

This chain uses TRBV7-8 with TRBJ1-1; TRBD1 matches at 9 bases. Germline loops: CDR1 SGHVS, CDR2 FQNEAQ. The CDR3 contains 15 residues. J was trimmed by 2 bases and V by 4 bases; bases with no gene match: 5. CDR3 bases: TGTGCCAGCAGCTCCGGACAGGGGTTAAACACTGAAGCTTTCTTT. Protein product: CASSSGQGLNTEAFF.

The chain joins TRBV28 to TRBJ2-5; tentative D call: TRBD2 (5 bases). V shed 5 bases and J shed 4 bases, with 23 bases lying between them. CDR1 and CDR2 from the germline V gene are MDHEN and SYDVKM. The length of the CDR3 is 17 residues. The CDR3 sequence: CASSDYFADPKGETQYF. The CDR3 DNA reads TGTGCCAGCAGTGACTATTTCGCCGACCCCAAGGGAGAGACCCAGTACTTC.

The chain combines TRBV29-1 with TRBJ2-1; D remains ambiguous. In germline, CDR1 is SQVTM, CDR2 ANQGSEA. Trimming stripped 4 bases from V and 0 bases from J, with 10 bases between. This CDR3 contains 14 residues. In DNA form, the CDR3 reads TGCAGCGTTGCCCCTCCAGGCTCCTACAATGAGCAGTTCTTC. Translation: CSVAPPGSYNEQFF.

V usage is TRBV7-8 and J usage is TRBJ1-6; tentatively, D is TRBD1 (5 bases). The germline V gene has CDR1 SGHVS and CDR2 FQNEAQ. Trimming removed 7 bases at V and 9 bases at J, with 16 bases between. The CDR3 is made up of 14 amino acids. CDR3 residues: CASTRTNVGSPLHF. CDR3 bases: TGTGCCAGCACCAGGACAAACGTAGGTTCACCCCTCCACTTT. Supplemented by reference TRBV7-8 and TRBJ1-6, the full variable domain reads GAGVSQSPRYKVAKRGQDVALRCDPISGHVSLFWYQQALGQGPEFLTYFQNEAQLDKSGLPSDRFFAERPEGSVSTLKIQRTQQEDSAVYLCASTRTNVGSPLHFGNGTRLTVT.

This clone was detected only once. This chain links TRBV2 with TRBJ2-4; 9 positions match TRBD1. This CDR3 region has 15 residues. The ends lost 6 bases at V and 0 bases at J; junction bases unmatched: 3. From germline, CDR1 is SNHLY and CDR2 FYNNEI. The CDR3 spells CASSGQGLAKNIQYF. The CDR3 DNA reads as TGTGCCAGCAGCGGACAGGGGCTAGCCAAAAACATTCAGTACTTC.

The chain links TRBV7-9 to TRBJ1-2; 7 nucleotides align to TRBD1. V lost 0 bases, J lost 0 bases, and 4 bases stayed unmatched. The germline V gene has CDR1 SEHNR and CDR2 FQNEAQ (reference sequence). The CDR3 is made up of 16 amino acids. The CDR3 loop reads CASSLAGGASNYGYTF. In DNA form, the CDR3 reads TGTGCCAGCAGCTTAGCAGGGGGCGCTTCTAACTATGGCTACACCTTC.

The chain has TRBV3-1 (or the pseudogene TRBV3-2) and TRBJ1-6; no reliable D call. The CDR3 contains 13 residues. V dropped 2 bases and J dropped 10 bases, with 9 bases sitting between them. The germline gives CDR1 LGHDT, CDR2 YNNKEL (reference sequence). The CDR3 region is CASSQMRESPLHF. The CDR3 region has the DNA TGTGCCAGCAGCCAAATGAGAGAATCACCCCTCCACTTT.

Note on this clone: One end of the junction does not line up with germline, which may come from a read error. The chain combines TRBV5-1 with TRBJ1-6, with D unresolved. The CDR3 has 12 amino acids. Germline V lookup: CDR1 SGHRS, CDR2 YFSETQ. The chain's CDR3 is CASNSYNSPLHF. The CDR3 bases are TGCGCCAGCAACTCCTACAATTCACCCCTCCACTTT.

This chain uses TRBV6-1 with TRBJ2-7; 11 bases are shared with TRBD2. The germline V gene has CDR1 MNHNS and CDR2 SASEGT. V was clipped by 2 bases and J by 3 bases; unmatched bases: 24. The CDR3 runs 22 residues. The CDR3 bases are TGTGCCAGCAGTGAACCCTGGGACAGGGTAGGGTTAGCGGGAGGGGAGTTCTACGAGCAGTACTTC. Translation: CASSEPWDRVGLAGGEFYEQYF.

This chain joins TRBV30 and TRBJ1-2; D remains unclear. The CDR3 is 13 residues long. CDR1 and CDR2 from the germline V gene are GTSNPN and SVGIG (reference sequence). Trimming left V 8 bases short and J 6 bases short, with 19 bases between. CDR3 DNA: TGTGCCACAGAACGGTTCGGCTTGGATGGCTACACCTTC. This gives the protein CATERFGLDGYTF.

The genes are TRBV10-3 and TRBJ2-1; 8 bases map to TRBD1. This CDR3 is 16 amino acids long. Germline lookup yields CDR1 ENHRY and CDR2 SYGVKD. Trimming removed 0 bases from V and 2 bases from J; junction bases left unmatched: 3. The CDR3 nucleotides read TGTGCCATCAGTGAGTCCTCAGGGGGCGCCTACAATGAGCAGTTCTTC. Its translation is CAISESSGGAYNEQFF.